Listed below are T cell receptor beta chains from one sample, sequenced in a study of OX40 agonist ivuxolimab in advanced cancers. TCRdb keeps only in-frame clones here, not all; method: immunoSEQ multiplex PCR. Altogether about 64,000 clones are present, over 80% being singletons, with the ten largest covering over 2.5%. Here the sequenced sample was CD4+ or CD8+ T cells sorted from blood, taken in a trial of the OX40 agonist ivuxolimab. The receptor source for this set is an adult with an advanced solid tumor such as melanoma, head and neck, liver or kidney cancer. Each CDR3 is given with its conserved first and last residue. Each record gives: J gene, V gene, D gene, clone size, CDR3 protein, CDR3 DNA. The D gene is left open where the match is weak. Only part of the rows carry a size: once, few, many, or a class if the clone is expanded.

TRBJ1-5,TRBV28,-,-,CASSVTGIGNRGNQPQHF,TGTGCCAGCAGCGTAACAGGAATTGGTAATCGGGGCAATCAGCCCCAGCATTTT
TRBJ1-5,TRBV28,-,-,CASGGTELDLTLQPQHF,TGTGCCAGCGGCGGGACGGAGCTCGACCTGACATTACAGCCCCAGCATTTT
TRBJ1-2,TRBV4-3,TRBD1,-,CASSQDSDRPYGYTF,TGCGCCAGCAGCCAAGACTCGGACAGGCCCTATGGCTACACCTTC
TRBJ2-1,TRBV18,TRBD2,-,CASSPRSTSGTSYNEQFF,TGTGCCAGCTCACCAAGGTCCACTAGCGGGACTTCCTACAATGAGCAGTTCTTC
TRBJ2-5,TRBV11-2,-,-,CASSLDNAGWETQYF,TGTGCCAGCAGCTTAGATAACGCAGGGTGGGAGACCCAGTACTTC
TRBJ1-5,TRBV6-6,-,-,CASSSQIGNQPQHF,TGTGCCAGCAGTTCCCAGATAGGCAATCAGCCCCAGCATTTT
TRBJ1-3,TRBV6-6,-,once,CASSYSSSDTIYF,TGTGCCAGCAGCTACTCGAGTTCCGACACCATATATTTT
TRBJ2-1,TRBV28,-,-,CASTSQAGHNEQFF,TGTGCCAGCACCTCCCAGGCAGGGCACAATGAGCAGTTCTTC
TRBJ1-2,TRBV9,-,-,CASRRGGVDYGYTF,TGTGCCAGCCGAAGGGGGGGTGTCGACTATGGCTACACCTTC
TRBJ2-2,TRBV6-1,-,-,CASSAGPNTGELFF,TGTGCCAGCAGTGCAGGGCCTAACACCGGGGAGCTGTTTTTT
TRBJ1-2,TRBV30,-,-,CAWSLRTGYTF,TGTGCCTGGAGTCTTCGGACTGGCTACACCTTC
TRBJ1-2,TRBV10-3,-,-,CAISESSAGLNGYTF,TGTGCCATCAGTGAGTCCAGCGCAGGGTTAAATGGCTACACCTTC
TRBJ1-4,TRBV6-1,TRBD1,few,CASSGGQGGEKLFF,TGTGCCAGCAGTGGGGGACAGGGTGGTGAAAAACTGTTTTTT
TRBJ1-5,TRBV19,TRBD1,-,CASTSQGDYQPQHF,TGTGCCAGTACCTCACAGGGGGACTATCAGCCCCAGCATTTT